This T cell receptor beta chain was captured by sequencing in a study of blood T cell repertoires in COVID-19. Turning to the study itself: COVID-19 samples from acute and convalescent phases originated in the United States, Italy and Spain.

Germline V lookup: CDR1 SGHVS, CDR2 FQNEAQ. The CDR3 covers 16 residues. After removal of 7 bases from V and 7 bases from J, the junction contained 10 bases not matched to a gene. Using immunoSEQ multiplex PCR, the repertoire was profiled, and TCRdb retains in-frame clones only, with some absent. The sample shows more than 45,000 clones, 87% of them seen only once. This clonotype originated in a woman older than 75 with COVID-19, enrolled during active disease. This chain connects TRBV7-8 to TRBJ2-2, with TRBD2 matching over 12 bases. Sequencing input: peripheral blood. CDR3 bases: TGTGCCAGCACCCCCTGGACTAGCGGGGTGAGCGGGGAGCTGTTTTTT. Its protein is CASTPWTSGVSGELFF.